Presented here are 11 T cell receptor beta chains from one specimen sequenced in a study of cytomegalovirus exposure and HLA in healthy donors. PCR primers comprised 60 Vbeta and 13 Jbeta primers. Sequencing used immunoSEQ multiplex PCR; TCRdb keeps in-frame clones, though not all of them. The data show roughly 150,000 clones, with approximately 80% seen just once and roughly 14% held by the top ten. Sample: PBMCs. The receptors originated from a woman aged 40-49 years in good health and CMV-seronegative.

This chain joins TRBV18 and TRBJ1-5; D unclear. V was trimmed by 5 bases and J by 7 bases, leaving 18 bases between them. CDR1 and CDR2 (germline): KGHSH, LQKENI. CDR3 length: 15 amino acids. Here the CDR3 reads CASSAQTGNGQPQHF. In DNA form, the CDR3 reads TGTGCCAGCTCAGCTCAGACGGGGAATGGCCAGCCCCAGCATTTT.

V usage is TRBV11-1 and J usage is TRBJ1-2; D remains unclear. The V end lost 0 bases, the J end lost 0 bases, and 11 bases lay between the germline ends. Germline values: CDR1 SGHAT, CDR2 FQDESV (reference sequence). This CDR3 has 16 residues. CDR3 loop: CASSLARGGANYGYTF. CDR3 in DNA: TGTGCCAGCAGCTTAGCGCGAGGAGGCGCTAACTATGGCTACACCTTC. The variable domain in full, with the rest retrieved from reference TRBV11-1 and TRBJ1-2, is EAEVAQSPRYKITEKSQAVAFWCDPISGHATLYWYRQILGQGPELLVQFQDESVVDDSQLPKDRFSAERLKGVDSTLKIQPAELGDSAMYLCASSLARGGANYGYTFGSGTRLTVV.

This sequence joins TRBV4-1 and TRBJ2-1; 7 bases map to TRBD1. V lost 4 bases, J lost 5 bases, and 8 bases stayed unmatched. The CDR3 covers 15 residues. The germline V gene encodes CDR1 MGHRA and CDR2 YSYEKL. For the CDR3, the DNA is TGCGCCAGCAGCCTCGGACAGGCCGTGGACAATGAGCAGTTCTTC. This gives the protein CASSLGQAVDNEQFF.

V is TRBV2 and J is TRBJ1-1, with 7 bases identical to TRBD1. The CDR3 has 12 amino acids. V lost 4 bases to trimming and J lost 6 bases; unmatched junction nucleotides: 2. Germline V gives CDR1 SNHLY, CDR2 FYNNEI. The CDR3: CASSADRAEAFF. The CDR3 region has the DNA TGTGCCAGCAGTGCTGACAGGGCTGAAGCTTTCTTT.

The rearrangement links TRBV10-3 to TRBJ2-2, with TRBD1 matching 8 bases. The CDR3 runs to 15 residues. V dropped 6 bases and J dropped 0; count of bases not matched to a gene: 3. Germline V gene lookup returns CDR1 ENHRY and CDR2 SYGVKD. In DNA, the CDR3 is TGTGCCATCAGAGGGACAGGAACGAACACCGGGGAGCTGTTTTTT. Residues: CAIRGTGTNTGELFF.

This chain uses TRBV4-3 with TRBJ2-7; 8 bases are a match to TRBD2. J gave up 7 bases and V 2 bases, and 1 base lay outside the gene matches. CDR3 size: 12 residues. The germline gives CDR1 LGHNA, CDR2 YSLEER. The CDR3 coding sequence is TGCGCCAGCAGCCAACGGGGGGGGGAGCAGTACTTC. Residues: CASSQRGGEQYF.

This chain's CDR3 is CASSLGGHWETQYF. In nucleotides, the CDR3 is TGTGCCAGCAGCTTAGGGGGACATTGGGAGACCCAGTACTTC. V and J are TRBV7-8 and TRBJ2-5; TRBD1 might be the D (6 bases). Germline loops: CDR1 SGHVS, CDR2 FQNEAQ. With 1 base removed from V and 5 bases from J, the gap between germline ends came to 11 bases. This CDR3 contains 14 residues.

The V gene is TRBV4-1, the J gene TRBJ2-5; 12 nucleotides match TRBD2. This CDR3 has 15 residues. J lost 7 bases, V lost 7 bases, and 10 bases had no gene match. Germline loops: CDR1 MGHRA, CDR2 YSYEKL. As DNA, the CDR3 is TGCGCCAGCACTCCTACTAGCGGGGGGATCCGGACCCAGTACTTC. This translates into CASTPTSGGIRTQYF.

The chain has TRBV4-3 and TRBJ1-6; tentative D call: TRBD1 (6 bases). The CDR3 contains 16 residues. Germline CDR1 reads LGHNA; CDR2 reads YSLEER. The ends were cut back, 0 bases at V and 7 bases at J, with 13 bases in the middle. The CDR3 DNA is TGCGCCAGCAGCCAAGATGGAGGACAGAAGAATTCACCCCTCCACTTT. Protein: CASSQDGGQKNSPLHF.

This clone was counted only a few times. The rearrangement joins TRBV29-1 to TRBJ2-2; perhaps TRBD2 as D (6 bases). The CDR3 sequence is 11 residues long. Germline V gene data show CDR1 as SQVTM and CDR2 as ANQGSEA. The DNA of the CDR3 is TGCAGTGTGGGGGGCACCGGGGAGCTGTTTTTT. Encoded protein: CSVGGTGELFF.

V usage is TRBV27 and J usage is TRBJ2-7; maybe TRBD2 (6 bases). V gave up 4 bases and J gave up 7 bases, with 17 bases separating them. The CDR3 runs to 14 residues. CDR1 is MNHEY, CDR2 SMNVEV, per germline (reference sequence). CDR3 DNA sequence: TGTGCCAGCAGTTCCCCGGGGGAATCGGCTGAGCAGTACTTC. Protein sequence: CASSSPGESAEQYF.